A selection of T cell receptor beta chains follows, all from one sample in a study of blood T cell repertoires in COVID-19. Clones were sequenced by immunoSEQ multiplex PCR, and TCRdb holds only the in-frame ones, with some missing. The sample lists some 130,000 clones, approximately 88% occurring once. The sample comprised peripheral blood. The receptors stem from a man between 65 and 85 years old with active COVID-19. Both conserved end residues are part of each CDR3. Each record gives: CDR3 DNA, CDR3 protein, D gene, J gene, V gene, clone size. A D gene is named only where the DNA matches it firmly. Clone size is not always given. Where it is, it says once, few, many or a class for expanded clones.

CDR3 DNA: TGTGCCAGCTCACCGAGGGGGCAGGGGGCGGAATCACCCCTCCACTTT; CDR3 protein: CASSPRGQGAESPLHF; D gene: TRBD1; J gene: TRBJ1-6; V gene: TRBV18; clone size: NA
CDR3 DNA: TGCGCCAGCAGCTTGGTAGGTAGGGGGTTGGGAACTGAAGCTTTCTTT; CDR3 protein: CASSLVGRGLGTEAFF; D gene: NA; J gene: TRBJ1-1; V gene: TRBV5-1; clone size: NA
CDR3 DNA: TGCGCCAGCAGCCAAGTAGGACTAGCCTCAGATACGCAGTATTTT; CDR3 protein: CASSQVGLASDTQYF; D gene: TRBD2; J gene: TRBJ2-3; V gene: TRBV4-1; clone size: NA
CDR3 DNA: TGTGCCAGTAGTAATAGCGGGGGGACCTACGAGCAGTACTTC; CDR3 protein: CASSNSGGTYEQYF; D gene: TRBD2; J gene: TRBJ2-7; V gene: TRBV19; clone size: NA
CDR3 DNA: TGTGCCAGCAGGGCTGAAAACACCGGGGAGCTGTTTTTT; CDR3 protein: CASRAENTGELFF; D gene: NA; J gene: TRBJ2-2; V gene: TRBV2; clone size: NA
CDR3 DNA: TGTGCCAGCAGCCAAGATCTCCCTTTTGAGTCCCAGCAGTTCTTC; CDR3 protein: CASSQDLPFESQQFF; D gene: NA; J gene: TRBJ2-1; V gene: TRBV3-1/TRBV3-2; clone size: NA
CDR3 DNA: TGTGCCAGCAGTCACCGGGACAGGGGTCCAGATACGCAGTATTTT; CDR3 protein: CASSHRDRGPDTQYF; D gene: TRBD1; J gene: TRBJ2-3; V gene: TRBV27; clone size: once
CDR3 DNA: TGTGCCAGCAGCTTGGAGGCTAACAGGGGGCAGTTCTTC; CDR3 protein: CASSLEANRGQFF; D gene: TRBD1; J gene: TRBJ2-1; V gene: TRBV5-4; clone size: few
CDR3 DNA: TGTGCCAGTAGTATCTGGACAGGGAATTTACCCGGGGAGCTGTTTTTT; CDR3 protein: CASSIWTGNLPGELFF; D gene: TRBD1; J gene: TRBJ2-2; V gene: TRBV19; clone size: NA
CDR3 DNA: TGTGCCAGCAGTGAAGCCCCTAGAGTCTACGAGCAGTACTTC; CDR3 protein: CASSEAPRVYEQYF; D gene: NA; J gene: TRBJ2-7; V gene: TRBV6-1; clone size: NA
CDR3 DNA: TGCGCCAGCAGTGATCGGGGAGGCCAGGCCTTC; CDR3 protein: CASSDRGGQAF; D gene: NA; J gene: TRBJ1-2; V gene: TRBV10-2; clone size: NA
CDR3 DNA: TGTGCCAGCAGTTCGGTCCCCCGCGGGGGCCCTAACTATGGCTACACCTTC; CDR3 protein: CASSSVPRGGPNYGYTF; D gene: NA; J gene: TRBJ1-2; V gene: TRBV27; clone size: NA
CDR3 DNA: TGCGCCAGCAGCTTGATAAGGGGCCCCGGGGAGCTGTTTTTT; CDR3 protein: CASSLIRGPGELFF; D gene: NA; J gene: TRBJ2-2; V gene: TRBV5-1; clone size: NA